Following are 3 T cell receptor beta chains from one sample sequenced in a study of persistence of HIV-infected CD4 T cells. Cells were stimulated nonspecifically with anti-CD3/anti-CD28 magnetic beads. CD4+ T cells upregulating both CD40 ligand and CD69 were sorted as responding cells. Antigens for these TCRs are unknown. This was the immunoSEQ version 4 assay in survey mode. Profiling relied on immunoSEQ multiplex PCR, and the TCRdb table lists in-frame clones only, not all of them. The data show around 45,000 clones, with roughly 90% seen just once and about 1.7% held by the top ten. The source was CD4+ T cells sorted from PBMCs after roughly 19-hour stimulation, collected from a patient who received antiretroviral therapy. The receptor source for this set is an adult man with HIV who was CMV-seropositive.

Concerning this clone itself: Possible read error: a much larger clone is one base away. This chain connects TRBV2 to TRBJ1-5; TRBD1 is a possible D gene (5 bases). Germline loops: CDR1 SNHLY, CDR2 FYNNEI. CDR3 length: 15 amino acids. The CDR3 loop is CAGSDDSTAGQPQHF. The DNA for the CDR3 is TGTGCCGGCAGCGACGACAGCACTGCGGGGCAGCCCCAGCATTTT.

CDR3 region: CASTTNRGGGEQFF. CDR3 bases: TGTGCCAGCACAACCAACCGGGGGGGAGGTGAGCAGTTCTTC. The chain links TRBV2 to TRBJ2-1, with 8 bases aligning to TRBD2. V trimming: 7 bases; J trimming: 9 bases; junction bases outside the gene matches: 11. The germline gives CDR1 SNHLY, CDR2 FYNNEI. This CDR3 spans 14 amino acids. Together with reference TRBV2 and TRBJ2-1, the CDR3 gives the full variable domain: EPEVTQTPSHQVTQMGQEVILRCVPISNHLYFYWYRQILGQKVEFLVSFYNNEISEKSEIFDDQFSVERPDGSNFTLKIRSTKLEDSAMYFCASTTNRGGGEQFFGPGTRLTVL.

The CDR3 DNA reads as TGTGCCAGCCTACGGGCTTCCCCCTACGAGCAGTACTTC. It codes for CASLRASPYEQYF. The chain uses TRBV6-5 and TRBJ2-7, with D hard to call. There are 13 residues in the CDR3. Deletions cut 8 bases from V and 2 bases from J, with 13 bases between. In germline, CDR1 is MNHEY, CDR2 SVGAGI.